This T cell receptor beta chain was retrieved from a study of T cells in women clearing cervical HPV infection. In the study overall: Controls were women whose single incident HPV16 infection cleared within 12 months without precancer or cancer. Case blood drawn at lesion detection; control blood after infection cleared.

Method: immunoSEQ multiplex PCR; TCRdb's copy keeps in-frame clones and lacks some. Its table lists 25,000 to 35,000 clones. Study-level findings and limits: CIN3+ cases had significantly higher TCR richness than controls; evenness did not differ.

Germline loops: CDR1 SGHTA, CDR2 FQGNSA. The CDR3 runs 14 residues. Remarks on this clone: Antigen specificity is unknown. Coverage ceases 3 residues before the CDR3 finishes, and the germline J gene fills in the end.

Sequences were obtained from blood buffy coat. The receptor's source is a woman aged 18 to 75 with a cervical HPV16 infection that either progressed to CIN3+ or cleared (not recorded which). V is TRBV7-2 and J is TRBJ2-2, with D possibly TRBD1 on 5 matching bases. The CDR3 sequence is CASRQSSYNSPLFF. The covered CDR3 bases are TGTGCCAGTCGACAGAGCTCCTATAATTCACCG.